Below, one T cell receptor beta chain is given with its context. This sample is part of a study of T cells in Graves' hyperthyroidism and ophthalmopathy. Amplification yielded TCR beta CDR3 regions, with RNA transcripts as the source. The TCR CDR3 was amplified in a first-round RT-PCR using the HTBI primer set. TCRdb passed the multiplex PCR reads through MiXCR, listing each CDR3 protein once. The table lists hundreds of thousands of distinct CDR3 sequences, just under 45% of them singletons. There are 17 residues in the CDR3. V dropped 1 base and J dropped 7; count of bases not matched to a gene: 8. In germline, CDR1 is SGHVS, CDR2 FQNEAQ.

The sample was peripheral blood or thyroid tissue (not recorded which). The chain is built from TRBV7-8 and TRBJ1-6; the match to TRBD1 covers 9 bases. The sequence derives from an adult man with Graves' disease, either hyperthyroidism or ophthalmopathy (not recorded which). The DNA of the CDR3 is TGTGCCAGCAGCTTAGTCCGGGGGACAGGGCGGAATTCACCCCTCCACTTT. Translated: CASSLVRGTGRNSPLHF.